This TCR beta chain appears in the sequencing data of a study of control samples from healthy donors and cancer patients (dated by TCRdb to about 2020). Based on the germline V gene, the CDR1 and CDR2 sequences are SGHDT and YYEEEE. The trim is 1 base for V and 9 bases for J, with a gap of 21 bases between the germline ends. From cysteine to phenylalanine, the CDR3 is 16 amino acids long. Of the read, only the CDR3 DNA is kept; its 48 bases are in frame from base 1. Libraries were constructed by the immunoSEQ multiplex PCR assay. TCRdb took this table from immuneACCESS and kept in-frame rearrangements with V and J called. Such tables lack part of the clones; where checked against another copy, unresolved V genes explain under half of the gap, and the rest is unexplained. This sample comprises about 80,000 clones, about nine tenths of them detected only once. The leading ten clones occupy around 5.4% of the sample.

About this clone itself: It has no known antigen specificity. No clone much larger than this one lies a single base away; base qualities are absent.

Sequenced: blood. The rearranged segments are TRBV5-6 and TRBJ2-3; D gene: possibly TRBD1, on 5 matching bases. This clonotype was obtained from a man in his forties or fifties in good health. DNA sequence: TGTGCCAGCAGCTTGCGGACCACGTTGGGGTCAGGGACGCAGTATTTT. The encoded protein is CASSLRTTLGSGTQYF.